The 12 T cell receptor beta chains below were found in one sample sequenced in a study of CD8+ T cells in alopecia areata. Scientists pooled cutaneous lymph node cells and sorted them on CD4, CD8alpha, NKG2D, NKG2ACE and other markers. Sequencing relied on a cDNA template that was reverse transcribed from extracted RNA. TCRdb keeps only in-frame clones here, not all; method: immunoSEQ multiplex PCR. The sample holds around 300,000 clones, and no clone turns up only once. Sequenced material: CD4+ T cells sorted from a lymph node. The source is a C3H/HeJ mouse with alopecia areata. This strain's MHC haplotype is H2-k.

This clone was seen more than once but under ten times. Mouse germline and gene names are used. The sequence runs out 4 residues before the end of the CDR3; the remainder is reconstructed from the germline J gene. V is TRBV19 and J is TRBJ2-7, with 7 bases aligning to TRBD1. The CDR3 sequence is 14 residues long. The junction had 4 bases not matched to a gene; V was cut back by 3 bases and J by 1 base. Germline V gene sequence: CDR1 FNHDT, CDR2 SITEND (reference sequence). The CDR3 is CASSRPGQSYEQYF. The CDR3 bases that were read are TGTGCCAGCAGTAGACCGGGACAGTCCTAT.

This clone occurred a few times. The listed genes are named as in mouse. The sequence runs out 4 residues before the end of the CDR3; the remainder is reconstructed from the germline J gene. Different DNA sequences within this sample yield the same CDR3. This chain connects TRBV1 to TRBJ2-1; 9 nucleotides align to TRBD1. V shed 3 bases, J shed 1 base, and the junction held 1 base outside the gene matches. The CDR3 spans 15 residues. The germline V gene has CDR1 NSQYPW and CDR2 LRSPGD (reference sequence). The CDR3 protein is CTCSATGGNYAEQFF. The covered CDR3 bases are TGCACCTGCAGTGCCACAGGGGGCAACTATGCT.

In its sample, this clone was seen a few times. Here the gene names and germline are mouse. The read falls 4 residues short of the CDR3 end, and the missing part is taken from the germline J gene. The rearrangement uses TRBV1 and TRBJ2-1, with D possibly matching TRBD2 (7 bases). This CDR3 spans 13 amino acids. Looked up from germline, CDR1 is NSQYPW and CDR2 is LRSPGD (reference sequence). CDR3 DNA (partial): TGCACCTGCAGTCGGGGGGCGAGCGCT. This codes for CTCSRGASA. The whole CDR3 sequence is CTCSRGASAEQFF. The full variable domain, its missing parts supplied by reference TRBV1 and TRBJ2-1, is VTLLEQNPRWRLVPRGQAVNLRCILKNSQYPWMSWYQQDLQKQLQWLFTLRSPGDKEVKSLPGADYLATRVTDTELRLQVANMSQGRTLYCTCSRGASAEQFFGPGTRLTVL.

Regarding this clone: Gene names and germline match the mouse. The CDR3 extends 4 residues past the end of the read, so its final part is completed from the germline J gene. At the DNA level, this CDR3 is encoded by other sequences in the same sample as well. The rearrangement uses TRBV13-1 and TRBJ2-5; D is ambiguous. In germline, CDR1 is NSHNY, CDR2 SYGAGN. The CDR3 covers 12 residues. Between the trimmed V and J ends, which lost 1 base and 3 bases, there was a span of 3 bases. Incomplete CDR3 DNA: TGTGCCAGCAGTGATCAGCAAGAC. This encodes CASSDQQD. The entire CDR3 sequence reads CASSDQQDTQYF.

A remark on this clone: Mouse gene names and germline throughout. From the germline J gene comes the end of the CDR3, since the read stops 4 residues before it. The chain employs TRBV12-1 and TRBJ2-5, with 10 bases that match TRBD2. This CDR3 has 14 amino acids. Germline CDR1 reads SGHSN; CDR2 reads HYEKVE. The DNA read from the CDR3 is TGTGCCAGCCCTACCGGGACTGGGGAAGAC. Its protein product is CASPTGTGED. The entire CDR3 sequence reads CASPTGTGEDTQYF.

On this clone: The germline and genes are mouse ones. The CDR3 end falls 4 residues outside the read, so it is completed with the germline J gene. The gene calls are TRBV1 and TRBJ2-2; D is possibly TRBD2 (7 bases). In germline, CDR1 is NSQYPW, CDR2 LRSPGD (reference sequence). V was pared by 3 bases and J by 0 bases, with 11 bases between. This CDR3 spans 16 amino acids. The covered CDR3 bases are TGCACCTGCAGTGCTTGGGGGGCTTCAAACACCGGG. Its translation is CTCSAWGASNTG. The full CDR3 sequence reads CTCSAWGASNTGQLYF.

With regard to this clone: Gene names are mouse gene names. CDR3 bases read: TGTGCCAGCAGTCTGGACTGGGGGTCTAACTATGCT. It is translated as CASSLDWGSNYA. The complete CDR3 reads CASSLDWGSNYAEQFF. V gene TRBV19 combines with J gene TRBJ2-1; the match to TRBD2 covers 10 bases. The sequence runs out 4 residues before the end of the CDR3; the remainder is reconstructed from the germline J gene. The CDR3 contains 16 residues. Germline CDR1 is FNHDT and CDR2 is SITEND (reference sequence). The V segment lost 4 bases and the J segment 0 bases; nucleotides outside the gene matches: 4. Using reference TRBV19 and TRBJ2-1 for the parts outside the CDR3, the full variable domain is GGIITQTPKFLIGQEGQKLTLKCQQNFNHDTMYWYRQDSGKGLRLIYYSITENDLQKGDLSEGYDASREKKSSFSLTVTSAQKNEMAVFLCASSLDWGSNYAEQFFGPGTRLTVL.

On this clone itself: The gene symbols are mouse symbols. The read ends 4 residues shy of where the CDR3 ends; the end is completed using the germline J gene. Additional DNA sequences in this sample encode the identical CDR3. The chain is built from TRBV5 and TRBJ2-5; maybe TRBD1 (6 bases). This CDR3 spans 14 amino acids. Germline V lookup: CDR1 LGHNA, CDR2 YNLKQL (reference sequence). CDR3 DNA (partial): TGTGCCAGCAGCCAAGGAGGGGGAAGAGAC. Translating it yields CASSQGGGRD. From start to end, the CDR3 is CASSQGGGRDTQYF.

The sample holds a few counts of this clone. Gene names are the mouse ones. The CDR3 end is not reached by the read, which stops 4 residues before it; the germline J gene fills it in. V is TRBV5 and J is TRBJ2-1, with 7 bases fitting TRBD1. The CDR3 totals 15 residues. V dropped 0 bases and J dropped 6; count of bases not matched to a gene: 5. Germline-derived CDR1 and CDR2 are LGHNA and YNLKQL (reference sequence). The sequenced CDR3 bases are TGTGCCAGCAGCCAAGAAGGCAGGGGGTTTGCT. Amino acid sequence: CASSQEGRGFA. The whole CDR3 is CASSQEGRGFAEQFF.

With regard to this clone: Genes and germline are mouse. The DNA ends 4 residues before the CDR3 does, and the rest of the CDR3 is filled in from the germline J gene. The rearrangement joins TRBV1 to TRBJ2-5; D perhaps matches TRBD2 (6 bases). The CDR3 is 13 residues long. Trimming removed 4 bases from V and 3 bases from J, with 8 bases in between. Germline V gives CDR1 NSQYPW, CDR2 LRSPGD (reference sequence). The CDR3 loop reads CTCSGGLQDTQYF. Partial CDR3 DNA: TGCACCTGCAGTGGGGGACTTCAAGAC.

This clone was recorded a few times. The genes and germline here are from mouse. Read sequence stops 4 residues before the CDR3 end, and the germline J gene provides the missing end. The genes are TRBV19 and TRBJ1-2, with 7 bases identical to TRBD1. After removal of 6 bases from V and 0 bases from J, the junction contained 5 bases not matched to a gene. This CDR3 spans 14 amino acids. Germline V gives CDR1 FNHDT, CDR2 SITEND (reference sequence). The CDR3 sequence: CASNRQGANSDYTF. The sequenced part of the CDR3 DNA is TGTGCCAGCAACAGACAGGGCGCAAACTCC.

Worth noting for this clone: Mouse germline and gene names are used. The read stops 4 residues short of the end of the CDR3; the missing end is completed from the germline J gene. V and J are TRBV13-3 and TRBJ2-2; no clear D gene. Per the germline V gene, CDR1 is NNHDY and CDR2 is SYVADS. The CDR3 consists of 15 residues. V was cut by 2 bases and J by 1 base, with 9 bases left in between. The CDR3 region is CASSDPTRNTGQLYF. Incomplete CDR3 DNA: TGTGCCAGCAGTGACCCAACAAGAAACACCGGG.